This T cell receptor (beta chain) was obtained from a study of blood T cell repertoires in COVID-19. The CDR3 is made up of 15 amino acids. Germline values: CDR1 SGHRS, CDR2 YFSETQ. V gave up 0 bases and J gave up 13 bases, with 17 bases separating them. TCRdb's table, derived via immunoSEQ multiplex PCR, lists solely in-frame clones and lacks some. The data hold around 170,000 clones, with 84% observed a single time. Material: peripheral blood. The chain is built from TRBV5-1 and TRBJ1-6; the D gene is possibly TRBD1 (5 bases). The receptor was derived from a man younger than 35 with active or convalescent COVID-19. For the CDR3, the DNA is TGCGCCAGCAGCTTGGCCGCGTTCAGGGTAAAGCCCCTCCACTTT. The encoded protein is CASSLAAFRVKPLHF.